These T cell receptor beta chains were read from a single sample in a study of blood T cells in healthy people across ages. Using its own MiXCR run on the 5' RACE reads, TCRdb lists one record per CDR3 protein. In the table there are roughly 730,000 distinct CDR3 sequences, roughly 50% of which are singletons. The sample taken for sequencing was blood. All receptors derive from a man in his forties in good health. Both conserved end residues are part of each CDR3. The order of the fields is J gene, V gene, CDR3 protein.

TRBJ1-5	TRBV20-1	CSDGRADQPQHF
TRBJ2-4	TRBV4-3	CASSPKREGSKNIQYF
TRBJ2-1	TRBV20-1	CSAMLRSTYNEQFF
TRBJ2-3	TRBV29-1	CSVEAQGAPDTQYF
TRBJ1-2	TRBV7-2	CASSPPRPTYGYTF
TRBJ2-1	TRBV28	CASSLRFWSSYNKQFF
TRBJ2-5	TRBV7-2	CASSFRRVGIQETQYF
TRBJ2-5	TRBV28	CASSLDLTSGRLQETQYF
TRBJ1-5	TRBV12-3/TRBV12-4	CASSLGQQPQHF
TRBJ1-2	TRBV6-1	CASSPRYGYTF
TRBJ1-6	TRBV12-3/TRBV12-4	CASRDREESPLHF
TRBJ1-2	TRBV6-5	CASSQQGIYGYTF
TRBJ2-7	TRBV7-3	CASTLTRTSSYEQYF
TRBJ2-4	TRBV7-9	CASSPGGGLSKNIQYF
TRBJ2-4	TRBV10-3	CAISPDRWDIQYF
TRBJ1-2	TRBV29-1	CSVGDSGLGSYTF
TRBJ1-2	TRBV11-2	CASSKTDRGGYYGYTF
TRBJ2-5	TRBV29-1	CSVSHRGSPLRETQYF
TRBJ2-5	TRBV28	CASSPPQGWVGEQYF
TRBJ1-1	TRBV7-9	CASSPLGRGDTEAFF
TRBJ2-7	TRBV27	CASRGARESRSYEQYF
TRBJ1-4	TRBV2	CASSDRSNEKLFF
TRBJ1-2	TRBV24-1	CATSDTRDTEGYGYTF
TRBJ2-7	TRBV29-1	CSVVRGIDYEQYF
.	TRBV28	CASITPGRVGTQYF
TRBJ1-4	TRBV20-1	CSARRHRGLLRREKLFF
TRBJ2-7	TRBV6-6	CASSYSSTGGLSYEQYF
TRBJ2-1	TRBV20-1	CSARSSSGASRLHTNEQFF
TRBJ1-6	TRBV11-3	CASSPGLTYNSPLHF
TRBJ1-1	TRBV27	CASSPLTTIMNTEAFF
TRBJ2-5	TRBV7-6	CASSPKGTSGRWEETQYF
TRBJ2-1	TRBV5-1	CASSPGGTGINEQFF
TRBJ1-2	TRBV20-1	CSASGSGYGYTF
TRBJ2-3	TRBV29-1	CSVLGGQDTDTQYF
TRBJ2-2	TRBV5-1	CASSTSGLTGELFF
TRBJ2-1	TRBV20-1	CSARDIAQYRDNSYNEQFF
TRBJ2-6	TRBV20-1	CSAFGGSGANVLTF
TRBJ2-3	TRBV27	CASSLRGSTTQYF